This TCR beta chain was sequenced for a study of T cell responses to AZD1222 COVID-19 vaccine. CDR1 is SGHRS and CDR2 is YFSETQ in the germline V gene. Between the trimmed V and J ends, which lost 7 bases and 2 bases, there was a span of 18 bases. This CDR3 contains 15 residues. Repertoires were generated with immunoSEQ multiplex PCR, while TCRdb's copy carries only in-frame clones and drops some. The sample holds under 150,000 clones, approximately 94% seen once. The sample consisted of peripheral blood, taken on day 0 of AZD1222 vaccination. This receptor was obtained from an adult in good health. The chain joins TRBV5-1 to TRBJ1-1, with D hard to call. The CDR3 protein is CASGLGLSDNTEAFF. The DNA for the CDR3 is TGCGCCAGCGGACTTGGGTTGTCAGACAACACTGAAGCTTTCTTT.